The rows below give T cell receptor beta chains drawn from one sample of a study of shared clonotypes between healthy human individuals. Method: immunoSEQ multiplex PCR; TCRdb's copy keeps in-frame clones and lacks some. There are 700,000 to 950,000 clones in the sample; about 97% occur only once, and roughly 0.23% lies in the top ten. Material: naive CD8+ T cells sorted from blood. The receptor source for this set is a man aged 25 to 45 in good health. Both conserved end residues are part of each CDR3. D genes are given only for firm matches. The size of a clone is reported for some rows only, either as once, few or many, or as a class for expanded clones.

V: TRBV5-4; D: TRBD1; size: .; J: TRBJ2-2; CDR3: CASSFSSGGTGELFF; DNA: TGTGCCAGCAGCTTTTCGTCAGGGGGCACCGGGGAGCTGTTTTTT
V: TRBV14; D: TRBD1; size: .; J: TRBJ2-5; CDR3: CASSQEPGGWETQYF; DNA: TGTGCCAGCAGCCAAGAACCAGGGGGCTGGGAGACCCAGTACTTC
V: TRBV2; D: .; size: once; J: TRBJ2-3; CDR3: CASSGEGRSSIDTQYF; DNA: TGTGCCAGCAGTGGAGAGGGGAGATCCTCGATAGATACGCAGTATTTT
V: TRBV5-5; D: .; size: once; J: TRBJ2-7; CDR3: CASSFGRTYEQYF; DNA: TGTGCCAGCAGCTTCGGCAGGACCTACGAGCAGTACTTC
V: TRBV7-9; D: .; size: .; J: TRBJ1-2; CDR3: CASSWVGQGITF; DNA: .
V: TRBV28; D: .; size: .; J: TRBJ1-2; CDR3: CASSLGRGYGYTF; DNA: TGTGCCAGCAGTTTAGGCAGGGGTTATGGCTACACCTTC
V: TRBV4-1; D: .; size: .; J: TRBJ2-1; CDR3: CASSQAEVSSYNEQFF; DNA: TGCGCCAGCAGCCAAGCCGAGGTGAGCTCCTACAATGAGCAGTTCTTC
V: TRBV28; D: .; size: .; J: TRBJ2-7; CDR3: CASSGVGPYEQYF; DNA: TGTGCCAGCAGTGGGGTCGGGCCCTACGAGCAGTACTTC
V: TRBV27; D: .; size: .; J: TRBJ2-7; CDR3: CASSLNPTFTQGNEQYF; DNA: TGTGCCAGCAGTTTAAACCCGACGTTCACCCAGGGGAACGAGCAGTACTTC
V: TRBV9; D: .; size: .; J: TRBJ2-3; CDR3: CASSDSLSSTDTQYF; DNA: TGTGCCAGCAGCGACTCCCTCAGTTCCACAGATACGCAGTATTTT
V: TRBV9; D: .; size: .; J: TRBJ2-6; CDR3: CASSVDFMASGANVLTF; DNA: TGTGCCAGCAGCGTAGACTTTATGGCCTCTGGGGCCAACGTCCTGACTTTC
V: TRBV7-9; D: .; size: .; J: TRBJ1-2; CDR3: CASSLRTGRDYGYTF; DNA: TGTGCCAGCAGTCTCCGAACGGGGAGGGACTATGGCTACACCTTC
V: TRBV5-4; D: TRBD2; size: .; J: TRBJ2-7; CDR3: CASSTTAGTSSYEQYF; DNA: TGTGCCAGCAGCACCACCGCCGGGACTAGCTCCTACGAGCAGTACTTC
V: TRBV19; D: .; size: .; J: TRBJ2-1; CDR3: CASSIEALSSYNEQFF; DNA: TGTGCCAGTAGTATAGAGGCCCTTAGCTCCTACAATGAGCAGTTCTTC
V: TRBV7-9; D: TRBD1; size: .; J: TRBJ2-2; CDR3: CALSGTGNTGELFF; DNA: TGTGCCCTCTCGGGGACAGGGAACACCGGGGAGCTGTTTTTT
V: TRBV28; D: TRBD2; size: once; J: TRBJ2-2; CDR3: CASSLALAGGLGELFF; DNA: TGTGCCAGCAGTTTAGCCCTAGCGGGAGGATTAGGGGAGCTGTTTTTT
V: TRBV6-1; D: TRBD1; size: .; J: TRBJ2-7; CDR3: CASSEGFGTGGYEQYF; DNA: TGTGCCAGCAGTGAAGGGTTCGGGACAGGGGGGTACGAGCAGTACTTC
V: TRBV7-9; D: .; size: .; J: TRBJ2-1; CDR3: CASSSVPGVQGVEQFF; DNA: TGTGCCAGCAGCTCGGTGCCCGGAGTCCAAGGTGTTGAGCAGTTCTTC
V: TRBV11-3; D: TRBD1; size: .; J: TRBJ2-1; CDR3: CASSPSDRVRLEEQFF; DNA: TGTGCCAGCAGCCCATCTGACAGGGTGAGGCTTGAGGAGCAGTTCTTC
V: TRBV19; D: .; size: .; J: TRBJ2-7; CDR3: CASSIDLGSYEQYF; DNA: TGTGCCAGTAGTATAGATCTCGGGAGCTACGAGCAGTACTTC
V: TRBV27; D: .; size: .; J: TRBJ2-1; CDR3: CASSYSSYNEQFF; DNA: TGTGCCAGCAGTTACAGCTCCTACAATGAGCAGTTCTTC
V: TRBV30; D: .; size: once; J: TRBJ1-4; CDR3: CAWSRVTLNEKLFF; DNA: TGTGCCTGGAGTAGAGTGACCCTTAATGAAAAACTGTTTTTT
V: TRBV27; D: TRBD2; size: .; J: TRBJ2-7; CDR3: CASSLSSGRLYEQYF; DNA: TGTGCCAGCAGTTTATCAAGCGGGAGACTCTACGAGCAGTACTTC
V: TRBV2; D: .; size: .; J: TRBJ2-7; CDR3: CASSDYLYEQYF; DNA: TGTGCCAGCAGTGATTATCTCTACGAGCAGTACTTC
V: TRBV13; D: .; size: .; J: TRBJ2-1; CDR3: CASTLKERLYNEQFF; DNA: TGTGCCAGCACCCTAAAAGAACGTCTCTACAATGAGCAGTTCTTC
V: TRBV28; D: .; size: .; J: TRBJ1-5; CDR3: CASTPRQSLNQPQHF; DNA: TGTGCCAGCACCCCTCGCCAGAGCCTCAATCAGCCCCAGCATTTT
V: TRBV27; D: .; size: .; J: TRBJ2-7; CDR3: CASSEQGPSWEQYF; DNA: TGTGCCAGCAGCGAACAGGGACCTAGTTGGGAGCAGTACTTC
V: TRBV6-5; D: .; size: .; J: TRBJ2-5; CDR3: CASGRTRETQYF; DNA: TGTGCCAGCGGAAGGACTCGGGAGACCCAGTACTTC
V: TRBV21-1; D: .; size: once; J: TRBJ2-1; CDR3: CASSKVGCGSSWNEQFF; DNA: .
V: TRBV27; D: TRBD2; size: .; J: TRBJ2-7; CDR3: CASTSAQTGTSYHYEQYF; DNA: TGTGCCAGCACGTCGGCACAGACCGGGACTAGTTACCACTACGAGCAGTACTTC
V: TRBV27; D: TRBD1; size: .; J: TRBJ2-7; CDR3: CASSGDRDPYEQYF; DNA: TGTGCCAGCAGTGGCGACAGGGATCCCTACGAGCAGTACTTC
V: TRBV6-5; D: .; size: .; J: TRBJ1-1; CDR3: CASYRGTEAFF; DNA: TGTGCCAGCTACCGGGGCACTGAAGCTTTCTTT